Following are 11 T cell receptor beta chains from one sample sequenced in a study of blood T cells in healthy people across ages. Next came a second PCR, run for about 6 to 11 cycles, which used a sample-barcoded 5' primer along with a J-beta primer mix. TCRdb redid the calling of the 5' RACE reads with MiXCR, one entry per CDR3 protein. The data contain hundreds of thousands of distinct CDR3 sequences, 47% of them singletons. Sequenced: blood. The receptors originated from an elderly man in good health.

The gene calls are TRBV5-1 and TRBJ2-3, with D possibly TRBD2 on 6 matching bases. V lost 0 bases and J lost 2, with 13 bases in between. The CDR3 has 16 residues. Looked up from germline, CDR1 is SGHRS and CDR2 is YFSETQ. The CDR3 DNA reads TGCGCCAGCAGCTTGGCCGTGGCGCGGGACACAGATACGCAGTATTTT. This gives the protein CASSLAVARDTDTQYF.

In its sample, this clonotype was seen many times. V and J are TRBV6-6 and TRBJ2-3, with D possibly TRBD2 on 7 matching bases. Germline CDR1 MNHNY, CDR2 SVGAGI (reference sequence). CDR3 size: 16 residues. V was cut by 0 bases and J by 1 base, with 11 bases left in between. This CDR3 is CASSYSTGRGTDTQYF. The DNA for the CDR3 is TGTGCCAGCAGTTACTCAACAGGGAGGGGCACAGATACGCAGTATTTT.

This chain uses TRBV2 with TRBJ2-4; D gene ambiguous. V lost 4 bases, J lost 3 bases, and 13 bases lay in between. Germline V gene sequence: CDR1 SNHLY, CDR2 FYNNEI. This CDR3 has 15 residues. As DNA, the CDR3 is TGTGCCAGCAGTGCCCCGGTAGGCGACAAAAACATTCAGTACTTC. Amino acids: CASSAPVGDKNIQYF.

The CDR3 sequence: CASSALQNSNQPQHF. The CDR3 coding sequence is TGTGCCAGCAGTGCGTTACAAAATAGCAATCAGCCCCAGCATTTT. The chain employs TRBV6-1 and TRBJ1-5, with unresolved D. CDR3 size: 15 residues. Germline V gene data show CDR1 as MNHNS and CDR2 as SASEGT. V shed 4 bases and J shed 0 bases, with 10 bases lying between them.

CDR3 sequence: CASSFVGRAYEQYF. As DNA, the CDR3 is TGTGCCAGCAGTTTCGTTGGCAGGGCCTACGAGCAGTACTTC. This rearrangement joins TRBV28 to TRBJ2-7, with D tentatively TRBD1 (5 bases). The CDR3 length is 14 residues. The V end lost 3 bases, the J end lost 2 bases, and 11 bases lay between the germline ends. The germline V gene has CDR1 MDHEN and CDR2 SYDVKM.

This clonotype was found many times. Here the CDR3 DNA reads TGTGCCAGCAGTGAAATAGCGGGGTACTCCTACGAGCAGTACTTC. Translation: CASSEIAGYSYEQYF. The chain links TRBV6-1 to TRBJ2-7; 8 bases are shared with TRBD2. This CDR3 region has 15 residues. J gave up 0 bases and V 2 bases, and 3 bases lay outside the gene matches. CDR1 is MNHNS and CDR2 is SASEGT in the germline V gene.

V usage is TRBV20-1 and J usage is TRBJ2-1; TRBD2 aligns across 11 bases. The germline V gene has CDR1 DFQATT and CDR2 SNEGSKA (reference sequence). V trimming: 6 bases; J trimming: 12 bases; junction bases outside the gene matches: 7. This CDR3 has 12 amino acids. For the CDR3, the DNA is TGCAGTGCACTAGCGGGGGTCCGGGTGCAGTTCTTC. Translation gives CSALAGVRVQFF.

The J gene is TRBJ1-1, the V gene TRBV9; D gene uncertain. The CDR3 extends over 13 amino acids. Trimming left V 0 bases short and J 0 bases short, with 3 bases between. Germline loops: CDR1 SGDLS, CDR2 YYNGEE. In nucleotides, the CDR3 is TGTGCCAGCAGCGTAGATGTGAACACTGAAGCTTTCTTT. This sequence encodes CASSVDVNTEAFF.

This clonotype occurred once. This chain uses TRBV20-1 with TRBJ2-1; 8 bases line up with TRBD1. The CDR3 consists of 12 residues. Per the germline V gene, CDR1 is DFQATT and CDR2 is SNEGSKA (reference sequence). Unmatched junction bases numbered 5, after V lost 5 bases and J lost 8 bases. The CDR3 nucleotides are TGCAGTGCTTCTGGACAGGGTGATGAGCAGTTCTTC. Amino acid sequence: CSASGQGDEQFF.

V gene TRBV6-5 combines with J gene TRBJ1-1, with a possible D match to TRBD1 (5 bases). The germline gives CDR1 MNHEY, CDR2 SVGAGI. The CDR3 loop spans 14 amino acids. V lost 5 bases and J lost 3, with 13 bases in between. The CDR3 is CASSRGGGDTEAFF. The CDR3, as DNA: TGTGCCAGCAGTCGAGGCGGGGGGGACACTGAAGCTTTCTTT.

The V gene is TRBV9, the J gene TRBJ2-7; perhaps TRBD1 as D (6 bases). Germline lookup yields CDR1 SGDLS and CDR2 YYNGEE. The CDR3 totals 15 residues. V lost 0 bases, J lost 2 bases, and 12 bases lay in between. This CDR3 reads CASSVASGVPYEQYF. The CDR3 bases are TGTGCCAGCAGCGTAGCTTCAGGGGTCCCCTACGAGCAGTACTTC. The whole variable domain, remainder taken from reference TRBV9 and TRBJ2-7, is DSGVTQTPKHLITATGQRVTLRCSPRSGDLSVYWYQQSLDQGLQFLIQYYNGEERAKGNILERFSAQQFPDLHSELNLSSLELGDSALYFCASSVASGVPYEQYFGPGTRLTVT.